A single sample is the source of the 9 T cell receptor beta chains below, sequenced in a study of CD8 T cells in Susac syndrome. The authors reverse transcribed 0.5 to 1 ug RNA with random hexamers. A single record per CDR3 protein comes from TCRdb applying MiXCR to the immunoSEQ multiplex PCR reads. The sample lists about 440,000 distinct CDR3 sequences, approximately 85% occurring once. Sample: CD8+ T cells from PBMCs. These TCRs come from a human donor with multiple sclerosis.

This chain connects TRBV5-1 to TRBJ2-1; 7 bases align to TRBD2. V lost 4 bases and J lost 3; bases outside the gene matches: 10. The CDR3 consists of 16 residues. CDR1 SGHRS and CDR2 YFSETQ come from the germline V gene. The CDR3 DNA follows: TGCGCCAGCAGCAAACCCAGCGGGGAATTCTACAATGAGCAGTTCTTC. Amino acids: CASSKPSGEFYNEQFF.

The chain carries TRBV7-9 and TRBJ1-4; 7 nucleotides agree with TRBD1. Germline-derived CDR1 and CDR2 are SEHNR and FQNEAQ (reference sequence). J gave up 8 bases and V 11 bases, and 11 bases lay outside the gene matches. The CDR3 runs 13 residues. The CDR3 loop is CAAGGYLGEKLFF. The CDR3 DNA sequence: TGTGCCGCAGGGGGTTATCTGGGAGAAAAACTGTTTTTT.

J is TRBJ2-1 and V is TRBV4-1, with 11 bases lining up with TRBD2. Germline CDR1 MGHRA, CDR2 YSYEKL. The CDR3 length is 17 residues. Trimming took 1 base from V and 1 from J; bases not matched to a gene: 3. In DNA form, the CDR3 reads TGCGCCAGCAGCCAAGGGACTAGCGGGCTGTCCTACAATGAGCAGTTCTTC. Encoded protein: CASSQGTSGLSYNEQFF.

The chain is built from TRBV4-1 and TRBJ1-4; 9 positions agree with TRBD1. V shed 4 bases and J 8 bases; nucleotides not matched to a gene: 11. Germline CDR1 MGHRA, CDR2 YSYEKL. The CDR3 sequence is 16 residues long. CDR3 in amino acids: CASSRLTGGREEKLFF. The CDR3 nucleotides are TGCGCCAGCAGCCGCCTTACAGGGGGCCGGGAAGAAAAACTGTTTTTT.

The chain recombines TRBV20-1 with TRBJ1-2; a possible D gene is TRBD1 (5 bases). The germline V and J ends were trimmed by 7 bases and 10 bases, with 10 bases remaining between them. This CDR3 is built from 9 residues. CDR1 is DFQATT, CDR2 SNEGSKA, per germline (reference sequence). The CDR3 DNA reads as TGCAGTGATCAGGGACCCTACACCTTC. This sequence encodes CSDQGPYTF.

This clonotype appeared a few times. The V call is TRBV6-5, the J call TRBJ1-1; D is perhaps TRBD1 (5 bases). Trimming removed 2 bases at V and 4 bases at J, with 8 bases between. The CDR3 is made up of 13 amino acids. Germline CDR1 MNHEY, CDR2 SVGAGI. The CDR3 loop reads CASSYRGPTEAFF. Written as DNA, the CDR3 is TGTGCCAGCAGTTACAGGGGTCCCACTGAAGCTTTCTTT.

On this clonotype itself: One junction end disagrees with the germline gene, perhaps due to a read error. This chain connects TRBV24-1 to TRBJ2-1; D unclear. Germline CDR1 is KGHDR and CDR2 is SFDVKD. The CDR3 has 15 amino acids. The CDR3 coding sequence is TGTGCCACCAGTGTGGGCGATTTCTCCCACAATGAGCAGTTCTTC. Protein sequence: CATSVGDFSHNEQFF.

The V gene is TRBV27, the J gene TRBJ2-3, with TRBD2 matching 9 bases. This CDR3 is built from 17 residues. Germline V gene lookup returns CDR1 MNHEY and CDR2 SMNVEV (reference sequence). Trimming cost V 0 bases and J 2 bases; bases outside gene matches: 6. The CDR3, as DNA: TGTGCCAGCAGTTTATCGGCGGGGGGGGTGAACACAGATACGCAGTATTTT. This translates into CASSLSAGGVNTDTQYF.

The chain is built from TRBV7-2 and TRBJ2-1; TRBD2 might be the D (6 bases). Germline loops: CDR1 SGHTA, CDR2 FQGNSA. The V gene lost 6 bases and the J gene lost 8 bases, with 20 bases spanning the gap. CDR3 length equals 15 residues. The CDR3 protein is CASRKLYGSGDEQFF. Written as DNA, the CDR3 is TGTGCCAGCAGAAAACTCTACGGGAGCGGAGATGAGCAGTTCTTC.